The clone carrying this T cell receptor (beta chain) was detected only once. What it binds is not known. This sample was taken from a study of T cells in Graves' hyperthyroidism and ophthalmopathy. Whole-study findings and limits: Most clonotypes that expanded in the thyroid above 0.001 also showed up in blood.

The CDR3 is 13 residues long. V dropped 0 bases and J dropped 8 bases, with 11 bases sitting between them. Germline V gives CDR1 SNHLY, CDR2 FYNNEI. RNA transcripts yielded amplified TCR beta CDR3 regions. A set of HTBI primers served as the primers for a first-round RT-PCR of the TCR CDR3. In TCRdb, the multiplex PCR reads were re-called with MiXCR into one record per CDR3 protein. The sample lists about 570,000 distinct CDR3 sequences, 40% to 55% occurring once. Input material: peripheral blood or thyroid tissue (not recorded which). The receptor's source is an adult woman with Graves' disease, either hyperthyroidism or ophthalmopathy (not recorded which). This chain uses TRBV2 with TRBJ2-7, with D uncertain. CDR3 sequence (DNA): TGTGCCAGCAGTGAAGCGGAGCGCCAGCAGCAGTACTTC. Its translation is CASSEAERQQQYF.